These 7 T cell receptor beta chains came from one sample sequenced in a study of regulatory T cells in long-lasting Graves disease. Building the TCR beta libraries relied on iRepertoire HTBI primers, and CDR3 regions underwent Arm-PCR. MiXCR, run by TCRdb on the multiplex PCR reads, gives a single entry per CDR3 protein. The sample holds approximately 540,000 distinct CDR3 sequences, around 13% seen once. Time point here: newly diagnosed GD, antithyroid drugs for less than 3 months. PBMC RNA served as the TCR library source. The sample was also reused in another study, on T cells in Graves' hyperthyroidism and ophthalmopathy.

The material sequenced was peripheral blood mononuclear cells (PBMCs), taken at new diagnosis, from a patient treated with antithyroid drugs. These receptors originate from a woman aged 25 to 45 with Graves disease.

The chain recombines TRBV15 with TRBJ1-2; D gene ambiguous. V was cut by 0 bases and J by 4 bases, with 6 bases left in between. This CDR3 region has 13 residues. CDR1 and CDR2 (germline): LNHNV, YYDKDF (reference sequence). CDR3 residues: CATSRDRAYGYTF. CDR3 sequence (DNA): TGTGCCACCAGCAGAGACAGAGCCTATGGCTACACCTTC. Together with reference TRBV15 and TRBJ1-2, the CDR3 gives the full variable domain: DAMVIQNPRYQVTQFGKPVTLSCSQTLNHNVMYWYQQKSSQAPKLLFHYYDKDFNNEADTPDNFQSRRPNTSFCFLDIRSPGLGDTAMYLCATSRDRAYGYTFGSGTRLTVV.

The genes are TRBV27 and TRBJ2-7; possibly TRBD1 or TRBD2 for D (5 bases each). Germline values: CDR1 MNHEY, CDR2 SMNVEV (reference sequence). The length of the CDR3 is 15 residues. V was clipped by 1 base and J by 3 bases, with 13 bases between them. The CDR3 DNA is TGTGCCAGCAGTTTATTCACGGGACCTTTCTACGAGCAGTACTTC. This gives the protein CASSLFTGPFYEQYF.

Concerning this clonotype: A read error is possible here, since a much larger clone lies one base away. This sequence joins TRBV30 and TRBJ2-5, with D possibly being TRBD2 (5 bases). Looked up from germline, CDR1 is GTSNPN and CDR2 is SVGIG (reference sequence). The CDR3 loop spans 13 amino acids. Deletions cut 2 bases from V and 2 bases from J, with 9 bases between. As DNA, the CDR3 is TGTGCCTGGAGTCAGTGGGAGCAAGAGACCCAGTACTTC. Translation gives CAWSQWEQETQYF. Full variable domain (remainder filled in from reference TRBV30 and TRBJ2-5): SQTIHQWPATLVQPVGSPLSLECTVEGTSNPNLYWYRQAAGRGLQLLFYSVGIGQISSEVPQNLSASRPQDRQFILSSKKLLLSDSGFYLCAWSQWEQETQYFGPGTRLLVL.

This clonotype was observed at least ten times. The chain has TRBV2 and TRBJ2-7; D may be TRBD2 (6 bases). Trimming left V 8 bases short and J 4 bases short, with 21 bases between. This CDR3 comprises 15 residues. CDR1 is SNHLY, CDR2 FYNNEI, per germline. The CDR3 protein is CASWGRGSGPYEQYF. CDR3 nucleotides: TGTGCCAGCTGGGGCCGGGGGTCGGGTCCGTACGAGCAGTACTTC.

This clonotype occurred once. The V gene is TRBV7-2, the J gene TRBJ1-6, with D uncertain. V was clipped by 2 bases and J by 0 bases, with 5 bases between them. Germline V gives CDR1 SGHTA, CDR2 FQGNSA. The CDR3 covers 15 residues. Here the CDR3 reads CASSLSSSYNSPLHF. Written as DNA, the CDR3 is TGTGCCAGCAGCTTAAGCAGCTCCTATAATTCACCCCTCCACTTT.

The chain joins TRBV7-8 to TRBJ2-3; 12 nucleotides agree with TRBD1. The CDR3 sequence is 14 residues long. In germline, CDR1 is SGHVS, CDR2 FQNEAQ. The V and J ends lost 5 bases and 5 bases, in that order; junction bases with no gene match: 2. The CDR3 region has the DNA TGTGCCAGCAGCGGGACAGGGGGCGTAGATACGCAGTATTTT. Protein: CASSGTGGVDTQYF.

The chain links TRBV29-1 to TRBJ2-1; 14 positions match TRBD2. CDR1 is SQVTM, CDR2 ANQGSEA, per germline. The trim removed 6 bases at V and 10 bases at J, leaving 14 bases unmatched. This CDR3 comprises 16 residues. The CDR3 region has the DNA TGCAGCGTCGTTGGGACTAGCGGGGGCCCGTTACAGGAGCAGTTCTTC. Protein: CSVVGTSGGPLQEQFF.